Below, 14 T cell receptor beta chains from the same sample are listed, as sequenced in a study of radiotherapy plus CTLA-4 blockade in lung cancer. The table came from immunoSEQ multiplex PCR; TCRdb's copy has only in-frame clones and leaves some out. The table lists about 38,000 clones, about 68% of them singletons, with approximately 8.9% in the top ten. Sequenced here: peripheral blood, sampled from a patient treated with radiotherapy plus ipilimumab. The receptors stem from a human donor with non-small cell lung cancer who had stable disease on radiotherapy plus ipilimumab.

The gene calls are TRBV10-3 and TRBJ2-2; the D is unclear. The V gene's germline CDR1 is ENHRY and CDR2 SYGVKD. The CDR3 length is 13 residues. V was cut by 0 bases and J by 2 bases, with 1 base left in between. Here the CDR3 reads CAISESNTGELFF. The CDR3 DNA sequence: TGTGCCATCAGTGAGTCTAACACCGGGGAGCTGTTTTTT.

The CDR3, as DNA: TGCGCCAGCAGCCTGACTAGCGGGGGAACTACCGGGGAGCTGTTTTTT. This sequence encodes CASSLTSGGTTGELFF. V usage is TRBV5-1 and J usage is TRBJ2-2, with 12 bases identical to TRBD2. The germline CDR1 and CDR2 sequences are SGHRS and YFSETQ. This CDR3 has 16 residues. J lost 5 bases, V lost 4 bases, and 6 bases had no gene match.

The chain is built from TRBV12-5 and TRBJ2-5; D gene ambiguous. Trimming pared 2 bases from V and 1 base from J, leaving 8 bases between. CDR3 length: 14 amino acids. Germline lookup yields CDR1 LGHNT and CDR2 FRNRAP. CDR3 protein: CASGLISFQETQYF. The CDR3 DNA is TGTGCTAGTGGTTTGATAAGTTTCCAAGAGACCCAGTACTTC.

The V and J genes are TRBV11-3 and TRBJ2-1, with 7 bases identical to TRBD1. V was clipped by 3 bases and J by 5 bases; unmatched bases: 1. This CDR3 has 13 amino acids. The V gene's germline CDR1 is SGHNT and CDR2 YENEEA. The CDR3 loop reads CASSLDRNNEQFF. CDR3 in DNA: TGTGCCAGCAGCTTGGACAGGAACAATGAGCAGTTCTTC.

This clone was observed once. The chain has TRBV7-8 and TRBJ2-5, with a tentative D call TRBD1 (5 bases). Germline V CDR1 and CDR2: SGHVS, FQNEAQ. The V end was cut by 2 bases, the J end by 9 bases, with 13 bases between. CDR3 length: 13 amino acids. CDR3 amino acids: CASSLKGPRAQYF. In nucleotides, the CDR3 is TGTGCCAGCAGCTTAAAGGGGCCCCGGGCCCAGTACTTC.

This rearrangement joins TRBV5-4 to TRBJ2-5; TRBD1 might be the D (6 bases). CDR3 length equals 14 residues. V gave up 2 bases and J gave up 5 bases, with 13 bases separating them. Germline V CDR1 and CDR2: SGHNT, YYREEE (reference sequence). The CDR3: CASSFHRDLETQYF. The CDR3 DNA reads TGTGCCAGCAGCTTTCACAGGGATTTGGAGACCCAGTACTTC.

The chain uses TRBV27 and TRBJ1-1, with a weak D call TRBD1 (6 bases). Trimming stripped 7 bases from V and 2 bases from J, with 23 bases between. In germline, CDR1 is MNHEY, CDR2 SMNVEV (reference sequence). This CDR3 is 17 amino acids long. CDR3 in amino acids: CASTGWGGLNFNTEAFF. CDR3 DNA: TGTGCCAGCACTGGCTGGGGGGGCCTGAACTTCAACACTGAAGCTTTCTTT.

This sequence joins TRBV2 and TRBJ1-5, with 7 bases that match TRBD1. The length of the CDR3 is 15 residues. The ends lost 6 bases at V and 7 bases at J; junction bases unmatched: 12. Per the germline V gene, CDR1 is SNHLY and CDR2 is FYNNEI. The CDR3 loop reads CASSPDRVKEQPQHF. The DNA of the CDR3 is TGTGCCAGCAGCCCTGACAGGGTTAAGGAACAGCCCCAGCATTTT.

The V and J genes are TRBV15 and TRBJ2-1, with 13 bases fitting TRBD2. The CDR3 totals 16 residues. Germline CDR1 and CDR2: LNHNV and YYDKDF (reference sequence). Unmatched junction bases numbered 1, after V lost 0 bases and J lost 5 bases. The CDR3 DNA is TGTGCCACCAGCAGAGAAGGACTAGCGGGAGACAATGAGCAGTTCTTC. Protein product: CATSREGLAGDNEQFF.

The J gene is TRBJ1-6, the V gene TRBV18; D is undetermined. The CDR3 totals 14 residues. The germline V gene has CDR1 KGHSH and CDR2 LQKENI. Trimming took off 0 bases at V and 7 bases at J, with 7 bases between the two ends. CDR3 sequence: CASSPPDINSPLHF. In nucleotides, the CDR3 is TGTGCCAGCTCACCACCGGATATAAATTCACCCCTCCACTTT.

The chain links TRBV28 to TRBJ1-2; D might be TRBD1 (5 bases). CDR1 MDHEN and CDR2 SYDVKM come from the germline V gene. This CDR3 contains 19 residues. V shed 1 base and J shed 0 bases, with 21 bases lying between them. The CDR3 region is CASSLSILSGAGTNYGYTF. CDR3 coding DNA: TGTGCCAGCAGTTTATCCATTTTGTCTGGGGCAGGCACTAACTATGGCTACACCTTC.

For the CDR3, the DNA is TGTGCCAGCATCCGCGGGCAGGGGGCCCTCTTATGGAATTCACCCCTCCACTTT. Translated, it gives CASIRGQGALLWNSPLHF. This chain links TRBV5-8 with TRBJ1-6, with 8 bases that match TRBD1. V was clipped by 6 bases and J by 7 bases; unmatched bases: 18. The germline gives CDR1 SGHTS, CDR2 YDEGEE. The CDR3 is made up of 18 amino acids.

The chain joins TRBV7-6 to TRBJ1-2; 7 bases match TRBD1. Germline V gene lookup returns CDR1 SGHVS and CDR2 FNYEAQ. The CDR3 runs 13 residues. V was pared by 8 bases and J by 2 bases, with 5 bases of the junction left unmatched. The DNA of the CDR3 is TGTGCCAGCGGCGGACAGGCAAACTATGGCTACACCTTC. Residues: CASGGQANYGYTF.

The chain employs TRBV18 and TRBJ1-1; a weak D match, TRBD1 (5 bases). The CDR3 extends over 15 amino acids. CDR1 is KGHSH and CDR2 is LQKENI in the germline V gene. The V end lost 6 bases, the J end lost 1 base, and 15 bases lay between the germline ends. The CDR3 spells CASSPPGRTNTEAFF. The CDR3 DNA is TGTGCCAGCTCGCCTCCAGGGAGGACGAACACTGAAGCTTTCTTT. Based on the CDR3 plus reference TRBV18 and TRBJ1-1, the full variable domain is NAGVMQNPRHLVRRRGQEARLRCSPMKGHSHVYWYRQLPEEGLKFMVYLQKENIIDESGMPKERFSAEFPKEGPSILRIQQVVRGDSAAYFCASSPPGRTNTEAFFGQGTRLTVV.